Below are 14 T cell receptor beta chains sequenced from a single sample in a study of T cell responses to AZD1222 COVID-19 vaccine. Using immunoSEQ multiplex PCR, the repertoire was profiled, and TCRdb retains in-frame clones only, with some absent. The sample lists about 66,000 clones; about 88% were seen once. The sample in question was peripheral blood, obtained on day 0 of AZD1222 vaccination. The receptors shown here come from an adult in good health.

This clone was counted once. A read error may produce the germline difference seen at one junction end. The rearrangement joins TRBV2 to TRBJ2-3, with TRBD1 matching over 10 bases. The CDR3 has 14 amino acids. Per germline, CDR1 SNHLY and CDR2 FYNNEI. The CDR3 DNA reads as TGTGCCAGCGAGCCGAGCTTAAGGACAGGGGGGGTCAGCTTT. Its translation: CASEPSLRTGGVSF.

The V call is TRBV11-3, the J call TRBJ1-5; D remains unclear. The germline gives CDR1 SGHNT, CDR2 YENEEA. The germline V and J ends were trimmed by 4 bases and 6 bases, with 10 bases remaining between them. This CDR3 is 13 amino acids long. The CDR3, as DNA: TGTGCCAGCAGCTCCCAGTTAGGTCAGCCCCAGCATTTT. Encoded protein: CASSSQLGQPQHF.

V usage is TRBV12-2 and J usage is TRBJ2-7; the DNA was not used to check the table's D call, TRBD1. TRBV12-2 is an annotated pseudogene. This CDR3 is 17 amino acids long. Written as DNA, the CDR3 is TGTGCAAGTCGCTTGTCTTGGCCCCTTACACCGTCCTACGAGCAGTACTTC. Translated: CASRLSWPLTPSYEQYF.

This chain connects TRBV5-1 to TRBJ1-4, with D possibly being TRBD1 (6 bases). CDR3 length: 16 amino acids. Germline values: CDR1 SGHRS, CDR2 YFSETQ. V shed 0 bases and J shed 4 bases, with 13 bases lying between them. CDR3 in DNA: TGCGCCAGCAGCTTGGAGCCTAGGGGGGGTAATGAAAAACTGTTTTTT. It yields the protein CASSLEPRGGNEKLFF.

This chain connects TRBV4-3 to TRBJ2-7, with 8 nucleotides matching TRBD1. V lost 4 bases to trimming and J lost 0 bases; unmatched junction nucleotides: 2. This CDR3 has 14 residues. The germline V gene has CDR1 LGHNA and CDR2 YSLEER. In DNA, the CDR3 is TGCGCCAGCAGCCGCGACAGGGGCTCCTACGAGCAGTACTTC. Translated, it gives CASSRDRGSYEQYF.

The chain recombines TRBV6-5 with TRBJ1-1; D is unclear. V lost 2 bases to trimming and J lost 3 bases, with 10 bases between them. CDR1 is MNHEY and CDR2 is SVGAGI in the germline V gene. CDR3 size: 14 residues. The CDR3 DNA sequence: TGTGCCAGCAGTTACGGGCCTTTGGACACTGAAGCTTTCTTT. Protein sequence: CASSYGPLDTEAFF.

The rearrangement links TRBV5-1 to TRBJ1-4, with 7 bases matching TRBD1. The CDR3 consists of 15 residues. Trimming at V came to 4 bases and at J to 5 bases, leaving 8 bases not matched to a gene. Looked up from germline, CDR1 is SGHRS and CDR2 is YFSETQ. The CDR3, as DNA: TGCGCCAGCAGCATCGGGACAGAAAGAAATGAAAAACTGTTTTTT. Protein: CASSIGTERNEKLFF.

CDR3 sequence reads: CASSLGRNTGELFF. The CDR3 DNA is TGTGCCAGCAGTTTAGGGCGGAACACCGGGGAGCTGTTTTTT. J is TRBJ2-2 and V is TRBV27; D is undetermined. From germline, CDR1 is MNHEY and CDR2 SMNVEV (reference sequence). The CDR3 is 14 residues long. V lost 2 bases to trimming and J lost 1 base, with 5 bases between them.

The chain joins TRBV7-8 to TRBJ1-6; no definite D call. V was clipped by 5 bases and J by 7 bases, with 12 bases between them. Per germline, CDR1 SGHVS and CDR2 FQNEAQ. This CDR3 contains 14 residues. CDR3 coding DNA: TGTGCCAGCAGCGGCTCCGCTGGAAATTCACCCCTCCACTTT. Amino acids: CASSGSAGNSPLHF. The full variable domain, completed using reference TRBV7-8 and TRBJ1-6, is GAGVSQSPRYKVAKRGQDVALRCDPISGHVSLFWYQQALGQGPEFLTYFQNEAQLDKSGLPSDRFFAERPEGSVSTLKIQRTQQEDSAVYLCASSGSAGNSPLHFGNGTRLTVT.

The chain couples TRBV2 to TRBJ1-2; D unclear. This CDR3 spans 14 amino acids. The V gene's germline CDR1 is SNHLY and CDR2 FYNNEI. V was trimmed by 4 bases and J by 3 bases, leaving 12 bases between them. The CDR3 here is CASSGQALYYGYTF. DNA of the CDR3: TGTGCCAGCAGTGGGCAAGCGTTATACTATGGCTACACCTTC.

The chain carries TRBV7-9 and TRBJ2-3; D is ambiguous. The CDR3 covers 13 residues. Germline CDR1 is SEHNR and CDR2 is FQNEAQ (reference sequence). Trimming removed 5 bases at V and 2 bases at J, with 8 bases between. The DNA of the CDR3 is TGTGCCAGCAGCACTGCCTCCACAGATACGCAGTATTTT. It codes for CASSTASTDTQYF.

Remarks on this clone: Germline and junction disagree at one end, which may indicate a read error. The chain joins TRBV9 to TRBJ1-1; D remains unclear. CDR3 length: 16 amino acids. Germline V gene data show CDR1 as SGDLS and CDR2 as YYNGEE. CDR3 protein: CASSGIKVVFRAEAFF. The CDR3 DNA is TGTGCCAGCAGCGGAATAAAGGTGGTTTTTAGGGCTGAGGCTTTCTTT.

The rearrangement uses TRBV13 and TRBJ1-3; D gene uncertain. CDR1 is PRHDT and CDR2 is FYEKMQ in the germline V gene (reference sequence). The CDR3 consists of 14 residues. The V gene lost 6 bases and the J gene lost 0 bases, with 9 bases spanning the gap. CDR3 in DNA: TGTGCCAGCAGACCTCAGAGCTCTGGAAACACCATATATTTT. Translating it yields CASRPQSSGNTIYF.

The chain couples TRBV4-2 to TRBJ2-2; possible D gene TRBD2, 7 bases. The CDR3 loop spans 17 amino acids. V was pared by 0 bases and J by 4 bases, with 15 bases between. CDR1 and CDR2 (germline): LGHNA, YNFKEQ. This CDR3 reads CASSQDPAGARTGELFF. CDR3 sequence (DNA): TGTGCCAGCAGCCAAGATCCGGCGGGGGCCCGCACCGGGGAGCTGTTTTTT.